These 21 T cell receptor beta chains were all obtained from the same sample, sequenced in a study of blood T cell repertoires in COVID-19. TCRdb's copy holds only in-frame clones and misses some; the assay was immunoSEQ multiplex PCR. The sample has about 220,000 clones; about 86% are singletons. Sequencing was performed on peripheral blood. The receptors shown here come from a woman in her 30s who had recovered from COVID-19.

This clone came up a few times. The chain combines TRBV7-9 with TRBJ1-1; no firm D call. The CDR3 runs 13 residues. Trimming shortened V by 3 bases and J by 3 bases, and 8 bases separated the two germline ends. Looked up from germline, CDR1 is SEHNR and CDR2 is FQNEAQ (reference sequence). The CDR3 spells CASSFFEDTEAFF. The CDR3 coding sequence is TGTGCCAGCAGCTTTTTCGAGGACACTGAAGCTTTCTTT.

This clone has a single count. The J gene is TRBJ2-7, the V gene TRBV7-8, with 8 bases aligning to TRBD1. The CDR3 sequence is 16 residues long. Losses at the gene ends were 3 bases for V and 3 bases for J; bases not matched to a gene: 10. Germline lookup yields CDR1 SGHVS and CDR2 FQNEAQ. CDR3 loop: CASSFLGTGFVYEQYF. The DNA of the CDR3 is TGTGCCAGCAGCTTTCTCGGGACAGGTTTCGTCTACGAGCAGTACTTC. The variable domain in full, completed from reference TRBV7-8 and TRBJ2-7, reads GAGVSQSPRYKVAKRGQDVALRCDPISGHVSLFWYQQALGQGPEFLTYFQNEAQLDKSGLPSDRFFAERPEGSVSTLKIQRTQQEDSAVYLCASSFLGTGFVYEQYFGPGTRLTVT.

This chain uses TRBV4-1 with TRBJ1-5; TRBD1 might be the D (5 bases). Germline V gene lookup returns CDR1 MGHRA and CDR2 YSYEKL. The V end lost 1 base, the J end lost 1 base, and 8 bases lay between the germline ends. There are 15 residues in the CDR3. CDR3 in DNA: TGCGCCAGCAGCCAAGTGGGGGGAAGCAATCAGCCCCAGCATTTT. Translated, it gives CASSQVGGSNQPQHF.

The chain joins TRBV7-3 to TRBJ2-5; TRBD2 aligns across 9 bases. Unmatched junction bases numbered 3, after V lost 1 base and J lost 3 bases. The length of the CDR3 is 15 residues. Per germline, CDR1 SGHTA and CDR2 FQGTGA. Written as DNA, the CDR3 is TGTGCCAGCAGCTTAATGCCTAGCGGGAAAGAGACCCAGTACTTC. It yields the protein CASSLMPSGKETQYF. The complete variable domain, with remaining parts taken from reference TRBV7-3 and TRBJ2-5, reads GAGVSQTPSNKVTEKGKYVELRCDPISGHTALYWYRQSLGQGPEFLIYFQGTGAADDSGLPNDRFFAVRPEGSVSTLKIQRTERGDSAVYLCASSLMPSGKETQYFGPGTRLLVL.

The chain carries TRBV10-3 and TRBJ2-7, with TRBD1 identical over 7 bases. The trim removed 5 bases at V and 1 base at J, leaving 5 bases unmatched. This CDR3 has 14 residues. Germline CDR1 is ENHRY and CDR2 is SYGVKD. The CDR3 spells CAISPGTASYEQYF. The CDR3 bases are TGTGCCATCAGTCCCGGGACAGCTTCCTACGAGCAGTACTTC.

This clone has a handful of counts. The chain combines TRBV7-2 with TRBJ2-5; D remains ambiguous. V was cut by 3 bases and J by 5 bases, with 4 bases left in between. This CDR3 spans 11 amino acids. Germline-derived CDR1 and CDR2 are SGHTA and FQGNSA. DNA of the CDR3: TGTGCCAGCAGCTTTCATGAGACCCAGTACTTC. This translates into CASSFHETQYF.

The gene calls are TRBV28 and TRBJ2-1; D not resolved. In germline, CDR1 is MDHEN, CDR2 SYDVKM. Trimming left V 6 bases short and J 10 bases short, with 13 bases between. CDR3 size: 12 residues. The DNA for the CDR3 is TGTGCCAGCAGATCCTACCGGTGGGAGCAGTTCTTC. It specifies CASRSYRWEQFF.

This clone was detected only once. This rearrangement joins TRBV2 to TRBJ2-2; TRBD2 is a possible D gene (6 bases). The CDR3 is 13 amino acids. V shed 1 base and J shed 7 bases, with 7 bases lying between them. Germline CDR1 and CDR2: SNHLY and FYNNEI. CDR3 in amino acids: CASSEVGGGELFF. CDR3 DNA sequence: TGTGCCAGCAGTGAAGTGGGAGGCGGGGAGCTGTTTTTT.

J is TRBJ2-3 and V is TRBV28, with TRBD1 matching over 7 bases. Germline V gene sequence: CDR1 MDHEN, CDR2 SYDVKM. V gave up 4 bases and J gave up 3 bases; unmatched junction bases: 1. The CDR3 loop spans 13 amino acids. The DNA of the CDR3 is TGTGCCAGCAGTTCACAGGGGACAGATACGCAGTATTTT. The encoded protein is CASSSQGTDTQYF.

This clone is a singleton in its sample. The chain recombines TRBV30 with TRBJ2-7; D possibly corresponds to TRBD1 (5 bases). CDR1 is GTSNPN, CDR2 SVGIG, per germline (reference sequence). There are 13 residues in the CDR3. Trimming shortened V by 3 bases and J by 6 bases, and 15 bases separated the two germline ends. This chain's CDR3 is CAWSAWGNSEQYF. In nucleotides, the CDR3 is TGTGCCTGGAGCGCCTGGGGCAATTCCGAGCAGTACTTC.

This chain links TRBV6-2 or TRBV6-3 with TRBJ1-6; 9 nucleotides match TRBD1. V lost 6 bases to trimming and J lost 6 bases; unmatched junction nucleotides: 6. This CDR3 comprises 15 residues. CDR1 and CDR2 from the germline V gene are MNHEY and SVGEGT. CDR3 nucleotides: TGTGCCAGCAGCCTCGGGACAGGGAGTAATTCACCCCTCCACTTT. This gives the protein CASSLGTGSNSPLHF.

The chain uses TRBV24-1 and TRBJ2-2, with a tentative D call TRBD1 (6 bases). Germline lookup yields CDR1 KGHDR and CDR2 SFDVKD. The V and J ends lost 1 base and 3 bases respectively, with 14 bases between them. This CDR3 comprises 17 residues. The CDR3 spells CATSDLGRGLHTGELFF. CDR3 DNA: TGTGCCACCAGTGATTTAGGCAGGGGCCTACACACCGGGGAGCTGTTTTTT.

This chain uses TRBV3-1 (or the pseudogene TRBV3-2) with TRBJ2-2; D possibly corresponds to TRBD2 (5 bases). V gave up 4 bases and J gave up 2 bases, with 17 bases separating them. The germline gives CDR1 LGHDT, CDR2 YNNKEL (reference sequence). The CDR3 extends over 17 amino acids. The CDR3 spells CASSLRGMGSNTGELFF. The CDR3 region has the DNA TGTGCCAGCAGCCTACGGGGAATGGGGTCTAACACCGGGGAGCTGTTTTTT.

The chain is built from TRBV5-1 and TRBJ2-3; 13 positions match TRBD2. Germline V gives CDR1 SGHRS, CDR2 YFSETQ. The CDR3 sequence is 18 residues long. Trimming took 4 bases from V and 0 from J; bases not matched to a gene: 8. CDR3 amino acids: CASSHQGTSGISTDTQYF. The CDR3 DNA reads as TGCGCCAGCAGCCACCAAGGGACTAGCGGGATTAGCACAGATACGCAGTATTTT.

The V gene is TRBV30, the J gene TRBJ2-5; 10 bases match TRBD2. The CDR3 contains 17 residues. Germline-derived CDR1 and CDR2 are GTSNPN and SVGIG (reference sequence). The J segment lost 5 bases and the V segment lost 3 bases, leaving 15 bases of the junction unmatched. CDR3 loop: CAWSAGRTSGGRETQYF. The CDR3 DNA is TGTGCCTGGAGCGCCGGTCGGACTAGCGGCGGGAGGGAGACCCAGTACTTC.

The chain is built from TRBV7-2 and TRBJ2-7; the D gene is possibly TRBD2 (6 bases). The CDR3 sequence is 13 residues long. Germline CDR1 is SGHTA and CDR2 is FQGNSA. The V and J ends lost 3 bases and 4 bases respectively, with 10 bases between them. The CDR3 nucleotides are TGTGCCAGCAGCTTCAGGGAGGCGTACGAGCAGTACTTC. It encodes CASSFREAYEQYF.

The V call is TRBV24-1, the J call TRBJ2-7; the match to TRBD1 covers 7 bases. Germline lookup yields CDR1 KGHDR and CDR2 SFDVKD. This CDR3 comprises 13 residues. V lost 5 bases to trimming and J lost 4 bases; unmatched junction nucleotides: 4. The CDR3 spells CATSGQGEYEQYF. The CDR3 DNA is TGTGCCACCAGTGGGCAGGGGGAATACGAGCAGTACTTC.

This clone has just one count. The V gene is TRBV7-9, the J gene TRBJ1-5, with TRBD1 matching 7 bases. The germline CDR1 and CDR2 sequences are SEHNR and FQNEAQ (reference sequence). V shed 5 bases and J 6 bases; nucleotides not matched to a gene: 7. The CDR3 is 14 residues long. Here the CDR3 reads CASSDDRVTQPQHF. The CDR3 bases are TGTGCCAGCAGCGACGACAGGGTTACTCAGCCCCAGCATTTT.

The J gene is TRBJ2-5, the V gene TRBV2, with TRBD2 as a possible D gene (6 bases). Trimming cost V 2 bases and J 6 bases, with 13 bases left between them. The CDR3 extends over 14 amino acids. Germline CDR1 SNHLY, CDR2 FYNNEI. Here the CDR3 DNA reads TGTGCCAGCAGTGAACGAGCAGGGAGGCAGACCCAGTACTTC. Encoded protein: CASSERAGRQTQYF.

The chain joins TRBV28 to TRBJ1-2; the D is unclear. V lost 7 bases and J 4 bases, leaving 13 bases between the germline ends. The CDR3 has 13 amino acids. CDR1 MDHEN and CDR2 SYDVKM come from the germline V gene. Written as DNA, the CDR3 is TGTGCCAGCACCCCTGCCCGGAGCTATGGCTACACCTTC. This translates into CASTPARSYGYTF.

The genes are TRBV12-5 and TRBJ2-5, with 7 bases lining up with TRBD1. Germline V gene lookup returns CDR1 LGHNT and CDR2 FRNRAP. This CDR3 is 14 amino acids long. Trimming took 6 bases from V and 1 from J; bases not matched to a gene: 5. Here the CDR3 DNA reads TGTGCTAGTGGGGCCGCAGGGGGCCAAGAGACCCAGTACTTC. It translates to CASGAAGGQETQYF.